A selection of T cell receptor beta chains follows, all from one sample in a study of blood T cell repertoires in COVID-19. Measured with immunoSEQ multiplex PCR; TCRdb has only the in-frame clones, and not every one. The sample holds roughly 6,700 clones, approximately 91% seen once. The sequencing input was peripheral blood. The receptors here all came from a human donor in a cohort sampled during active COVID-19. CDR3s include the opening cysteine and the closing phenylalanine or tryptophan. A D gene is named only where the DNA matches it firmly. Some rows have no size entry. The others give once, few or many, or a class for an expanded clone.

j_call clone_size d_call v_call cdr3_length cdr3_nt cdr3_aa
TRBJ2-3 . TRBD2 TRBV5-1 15 TGCGCCAGCAGCTTGGGGGACTACAACACAGATACGCAGTATTTT CASSLGDYNTDTQYF
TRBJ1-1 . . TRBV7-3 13 TGTGCCAGCTCTTTACAGTTCAACACTGAAGCTTTCTTT CASSLQFNTEAFF
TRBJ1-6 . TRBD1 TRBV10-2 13 TGCGCCACCACGGGACAGGGTAATTCACCCCTCCACTTT CATTGQGNSPLHF
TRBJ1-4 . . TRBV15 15 TGTGCCACCAGCAGAGCCCCAGGGGTGAGTGAAAAACTGTTTTTT CATSRAPGVSEKLFF
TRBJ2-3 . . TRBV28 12 TGTGCCAGCAGTTCCTCTGCGTATACGCAGTATTTT CASSSSAYTQYF
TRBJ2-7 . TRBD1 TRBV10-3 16 TGTGCCATCAGTGGCTATCGGGACAGGTCGACCTACGAGCAGTACTTC CAISGYRDRSTYEQYF
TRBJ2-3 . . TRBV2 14 TGTGCCAGCAGTGCCAGGGCGGCGACAGATACGCAGTATTTT CASSARAATDTQYF
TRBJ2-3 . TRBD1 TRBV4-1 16 TGCGCCAGCAGCCAAGATCGGGGGACAGGGAGGGATACGCAGTATTTT CASSQDRGTGRDTQYF
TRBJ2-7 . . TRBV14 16 TGTGCCAGCAGCCAAGGGGCAGGGGGGATGTCCTACGAGCAGTACTTC CASSQGAGGMSYEQYF
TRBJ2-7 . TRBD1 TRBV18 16 TGTGCCAGCTCACCACCGGGACAGGGGCGAGGGGGCGAGCAGTACTTC CASSPPGQGRGGEQYF
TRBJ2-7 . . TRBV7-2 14 TGTGCCAGCAGCTTAGGCGACAGTTACCACGAGCAGTACTTC CASSLGDSYHEQYF
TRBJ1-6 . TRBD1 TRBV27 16 TGTGCCAGCAGTTTATTTTTCGGGACAGGGGGCTCACCCCTCCACTTT CASSLFFGTGGSPLHF
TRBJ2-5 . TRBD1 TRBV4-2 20 TGTGCCAGCAGCCAACCAACTCCCGGGACAGGGGGCTCGGAACAAGAGACCCAGTACTTC CASSQPTPGTGGSEQETQYF
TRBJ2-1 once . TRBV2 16 TGTGCCAGCGTACGGGGTTTCAAGAAATCCTACAATGAGCAGTTCTTC CASVRGFKKSYNEQFF
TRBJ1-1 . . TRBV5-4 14 TGTGCCAGCAGCTACCCGGGGGGAAACACTGAAGCTTTCTTT CASSYPGGNTEAFF
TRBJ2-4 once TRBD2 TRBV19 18 TGTGCCAGTAGTATGGCTAGCGGGGGGTCACGAGGGGAAAACATTCAGTACTTC CASSMASGGSRGENIQYF
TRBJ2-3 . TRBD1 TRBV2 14 TGTGCCAGCAGTGGAACAGGGGGCCTAGATACGCAGTATTTT CASSGTGGLDTQYF
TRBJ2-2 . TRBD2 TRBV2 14 TGTGCCAGCGAAATAGCGGGAAACACCGGGGAGCTGTTTTTT CASEIAGNTGELFF
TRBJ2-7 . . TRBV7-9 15 TGTGCCAGCAGCCCGCAAGGCGACAGCTCCTACGAGCAGTACTTC CASSPQGDSSYEQYF
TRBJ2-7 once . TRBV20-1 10 TGCAGTGCACTAGACTACACGCAGTACTTC CSALDYTQYF
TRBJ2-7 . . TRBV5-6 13 TGTGCCAGCAGCTTCCAGGGGACCTACGAGCAGTACTTC CASSFQGTYEQYF
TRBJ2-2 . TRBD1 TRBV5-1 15 TGCGCCAGCAGCACGGGACAGCAAAACACCGGGGAGCTGTTTTTT CASSTGQQNTGELFF
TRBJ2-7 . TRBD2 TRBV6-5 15 TGTGCCAGCAGTTACGGGAGGGGAGTTCCCTACGAGCAGTACTTC CASSYGRGVPYEQYF
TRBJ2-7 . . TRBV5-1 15 TGCGCCAGCAGCGGATCCGGGACTCCTTACTACGAGCAGTACTTC CASSGSGTPYYEQYF
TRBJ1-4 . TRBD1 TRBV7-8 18 TGTGCCAGCAGCTTAGGTGGACAGGGGCCACAATGGGATGAAAAACTGTTTTTT CASSLGGQGPQWDEKLFF
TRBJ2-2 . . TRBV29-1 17 TGCAGCGTTGAAAGGCTCGTCGACAGGCCGGCTACCGGGGAGCTGTTTTTT CSVERLVDRPATGELFF
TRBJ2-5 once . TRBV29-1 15 TGCAGCGTTGTACCGGCCTGGGGACTTCAAGAGACCCAGTACTTC CSVVPAWGLQETQYF
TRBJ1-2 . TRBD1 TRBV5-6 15 TGTGCCAGCAGCTGGGGCAGGGGGCGAGGCCATGGCTACACCTTC CASSWGRGRGHGYTF
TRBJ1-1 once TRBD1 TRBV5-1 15 TGCGCCAGCAGCTTTGAACAGGGGGCTGGGACTGAAGCTTTCTTT CASSFEQGAGTEAFF
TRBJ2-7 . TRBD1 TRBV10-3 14 TGTGCCACCTTCTCCCGGGACAGGCCCTACGAGCAGTACTTC CATFSRDRPYEQYF
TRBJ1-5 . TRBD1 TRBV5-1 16 TGCGCCAGCAGCTTGGAGCCGGGACAGGGTAATCAGCCCCAGCATTTT CASSLEPGQGNQPQHF
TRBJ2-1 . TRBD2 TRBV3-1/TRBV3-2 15 TGTGCCAGCAGCCAAGCAGGGACTAGCGGGAGGTACAAGTTCTTC CASSQAGTSGRYKFF
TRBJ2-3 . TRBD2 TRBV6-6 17 TGTGCCAGCAGTCCGCGGACTAGCGGGTTCTACCCCGAGACGCAGTATTTT CASSPRTSGFYPETQYF
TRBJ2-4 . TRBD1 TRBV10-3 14 TGTGCCATCAGCCACGGCACAGGGGGAAACATTCAGTACTTC CAISHGTGGNIQYF
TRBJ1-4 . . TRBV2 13 TGTGCCAGTCTACTGCCTCCTAATGAAAAACTGTTTTTT CASLLPPNEKLFF
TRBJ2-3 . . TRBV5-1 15 TGCGCCAGCAGCTTGGTACTAGCCCGCACAGATACGCAGTATTTT CASSLVLARTDTQYF
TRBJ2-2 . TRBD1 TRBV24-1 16 TGTGCCACCAGTGACCCGGGACAGACGAACACCGGGGAGCTGTTTTTT CATSDPGQTNTGELFF
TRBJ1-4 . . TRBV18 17 TGTGCCAGCTCACCACAGCCCGCTCTTGCAACTAATGAAAAACTGTTTTTT CASSPQPALATNEKLFF
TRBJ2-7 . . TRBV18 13 TGTGCCAGCTCACCGGGACTGAACTACGAGCAGTACTTC CASSPGLNYEQYF
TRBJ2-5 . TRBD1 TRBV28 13 TGTGCCAGCAGTCGACAGGGCAAGCAGACCCAGTACTTC CASSRQGKQTQYF
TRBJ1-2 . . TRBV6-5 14 TGTGCCAGCACCAGGTCGACGGCCGACTATGGCTACACCTTC CASTRSTADYGYTF
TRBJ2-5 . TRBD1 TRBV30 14 TGTGCCTGGAGCGTGACAGGGGGGCAAGAGACCCAGTACTTC CAWSVTGGQETQYF
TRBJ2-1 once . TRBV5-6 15 TGTGCCAGCAGTCTGGTGCGGGGCTCCTACAATGAGCAGTTCTTC CASSLVRGSYNEQFF
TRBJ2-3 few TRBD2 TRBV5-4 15 TGTGCCAGCAGCTTGGCTAGCGGGAGCACAGATACGCAGTATTTT CASSLASGSTDTQYF
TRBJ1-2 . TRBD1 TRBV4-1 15 TGCGCCAGCAGCCAACTCTCGGGACAGGGCTATGGCTACACCTTC CASSQLSGQGYGYTF
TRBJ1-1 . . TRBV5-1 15 TGCGCCAGCAGCTTGGTACAGGCCGAGAACACTGAAGCTTTCTTT CASSLVQAENTEAFF
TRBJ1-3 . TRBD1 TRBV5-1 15 TGCGCCAGCAGCTTGTCCGGGACAGGGGGCCACACCATATATTTT CASSLSGTGGHTIYF
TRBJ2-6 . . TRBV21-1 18 TGTGCCAGCAGCAAAGTATACGAGAATAGCGGGAGGGCAAGCGTCCTGACTTTC CASSKVYENSGRASVLTF
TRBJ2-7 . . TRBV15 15 TGTGCCACCAGCAGAGATCGTGGCGGTTCTTACGAGCAGTACTTC CATSRDRGGSYEQYF
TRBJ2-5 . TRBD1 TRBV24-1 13 TGTGCCACCGAGGGACAGAGACAAGAGACCCAGTACTTC CATEGQRQETQYF
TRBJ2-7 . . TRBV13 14 TGTGCCAGCAGCTTAGGGTGGGACTCAAACGAGCAGTACTTC CASSLGWDSNEQYF
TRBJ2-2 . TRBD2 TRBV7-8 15 TGTGCCAGCAGCCGCCGGCGGGAGGGAGGCGGGGAGCTGTTTTTT CASSRRREGGGELFF
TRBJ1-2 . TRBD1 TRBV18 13 TGTGCCAGCTCACCCGCTGGGACAGAGGATTACACCTTC CASSPAGTEDYTF
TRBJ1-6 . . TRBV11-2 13 TGTGCCAGCAGCGGAGGGGCCGTTTGGCCCCTCCACTTT CASSGGAVWPLHF
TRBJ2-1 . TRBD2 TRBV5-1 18 TGCGCCAGCAGCACCGGACTAGCGGGAGCTTCTTCCTACAATGAGCAGTTCTTC CASSTGLAGASSYNEQFF
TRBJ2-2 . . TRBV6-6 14 TGTGCCAGCAGTCAAACACCGAACACCGGGGAGCTGTTTTTT CASSQTPNTGELFF
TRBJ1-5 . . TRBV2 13 TGTGCCAGCATGGGAAACACAGGGCAGGCCCAGCATTTT CASMGNTGQAQHF
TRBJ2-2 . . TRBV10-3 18 TGTGCCATCAGTGAGTCGAAGTATTCCGGGTCTAACACCGGGGAGCTGTTTTTT CAISESKYSGSNTGELFF
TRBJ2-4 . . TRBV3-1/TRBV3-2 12 TGTGCCAGCACCTCTCCGGGTGACATTCAGTACTTC CASTSPGDIQYF